This T cell receptor (beta chain) is from a study of blood T cell repertoires in COVID-19 (dated by TCRdb to 2019 to 2021). Regarding the study in general: Samples from collaborators originated in the United States, Italy and Spain and spanned both the acute and convalescent phases of COVID-19. The prospective study material was composed of cDNA or gDNA derived from T cells, B-cell-depleted T cells, or PBMCs. Subjects who had been exposed to COVID-19, were actively infected with it, or had recovered from it provided the deeply sampled blood TCRbeta repertoires that made up the dataset. A freely available public database, intended as a resource for researchers studying the immune response to SARS-CoV-2, is where the repertoires were released. The samples were drawn from the first 160 participants of the ongoing ImmuneRACE study and from 950 to 1,500 subjects provided by 6 global collaborators. Sample metadata almost always included a de-identified subject ID, COVID-19 status, age in years and sex. Where available, HLA class I and class II types were obtained from metadata supplied by the sample provider rather than from assay-based typing. What the study reported, not specific to this receptor: The amount of clinical and demographic metadata varied by source and participant and was provided uncurated.

Collaborating institutions collected whole blood in K2EDTA tubes following their own protocols. Collaborator samples were shipped for TCRbeta analysis as frozen whole blood, isolated PBMCs, or DNA extracted from either sample type. Concerning this clone: This receptor's antigen is unknown. Qualities for individual bases were not recorded, and no much larger clone is one base off.

Trimming removed 4 bases from V and 0 bases from J, leaving 19 bases between the germline ends. The CDR3 sequence holds 18 residues, the cysteine and phenylalanine included. This entry keeps only the CDR3 DNA: 54 bases, framed from base 1. CDR1 and CDR2 (LNHNV, YYDKDF) derive from the germline V gene (reference sequence). The immunoSEQ Assay, a bias-controlled multiplex PCR, was used to amplify TCRbeta CDR3 regions from genomic DNA. The authors' analysis ran thus. The number of nucleated cells in each sample was estimated from the amplification of reference gene primers within the assay. Sequence reads were collapsed and filtered to measure the absolute abundance of every unique TCRbeta CDR3 rearrangement. For each sample, productive Simpson clonality was calculated by taking the square root of Simpson's diversity index across productive rearrangements. In its TCRdb copy, this immuneACCESS table keeps in-frame sequences only and misses some clones. Where compared with another copy, unresolved V genes explain less than half of these, and the others have no known cause. The V and J calls and the clone size are those of that table, but D and trimming were determined from the DNA. For this sample the table gives approximately 220,000 clones, of which roughly nine tenths were detected only once. The ten largest clonotypes hold 0.72% of the sample.

The sequenced material came from peripheral blood. The receptor comes from a man between 40 and 49 years old with acute or convalescent COVID-19. The receptor chain draws on TRBV15 and TRBJ2-1; the D region possibly corresponds to TRBD1 (6 bases align). The sequenced DNA is TGTGCCACCAGCACCCCCAGGGGCCCACTGAGCTCCTACAATGAGCAGTTCTTC. Translated, this gives CATSTPRGPLSSYNEQFF.